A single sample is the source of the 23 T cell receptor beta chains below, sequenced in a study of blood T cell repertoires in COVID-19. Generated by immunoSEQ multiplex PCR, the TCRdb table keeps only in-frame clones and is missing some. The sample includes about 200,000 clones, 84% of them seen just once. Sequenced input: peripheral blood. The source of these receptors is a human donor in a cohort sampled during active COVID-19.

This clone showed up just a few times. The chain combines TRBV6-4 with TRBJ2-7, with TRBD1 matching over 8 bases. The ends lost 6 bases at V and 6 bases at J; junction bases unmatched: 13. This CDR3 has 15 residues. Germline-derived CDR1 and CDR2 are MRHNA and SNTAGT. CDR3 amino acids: CASRIQSDRGIEQYF. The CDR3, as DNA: TGTGCCAGCAGGATACAGAGCGACAGGGGAATCGAGCAGTACTTC.

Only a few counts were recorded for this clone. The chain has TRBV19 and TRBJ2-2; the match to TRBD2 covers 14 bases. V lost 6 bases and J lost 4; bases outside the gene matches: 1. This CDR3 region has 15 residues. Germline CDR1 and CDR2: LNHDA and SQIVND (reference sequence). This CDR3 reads CASRGTSGSTGELFF. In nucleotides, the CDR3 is TGTGCCAGTAGAGGGACTAGCGGGAGCACCGGGGAGCTGTTTTTT.

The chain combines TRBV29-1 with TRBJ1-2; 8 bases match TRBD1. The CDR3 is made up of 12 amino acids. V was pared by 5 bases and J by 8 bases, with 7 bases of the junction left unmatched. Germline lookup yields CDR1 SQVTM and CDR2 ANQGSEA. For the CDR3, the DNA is TGCAGCGTTTTCTCAGGGGGCTGGGGCTACACCTTC. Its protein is CSVFSGGWGYTF.

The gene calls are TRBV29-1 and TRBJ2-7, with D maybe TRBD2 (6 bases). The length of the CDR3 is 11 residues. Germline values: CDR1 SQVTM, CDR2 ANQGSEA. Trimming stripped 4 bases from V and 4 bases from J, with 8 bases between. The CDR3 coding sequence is TGCAGCGTTGTACGGGGGTACGAGCAGTACTTC. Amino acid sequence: CSVVRGYEQYF.

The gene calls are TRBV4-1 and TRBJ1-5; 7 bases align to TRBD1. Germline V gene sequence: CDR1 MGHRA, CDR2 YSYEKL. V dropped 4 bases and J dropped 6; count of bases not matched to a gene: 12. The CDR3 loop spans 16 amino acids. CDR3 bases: TGCGCCAGCAGCCCCTATCCGACAGGGTTGGGTCAGCCCCAGCATTTT. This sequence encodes CASSPYPTGLGQPQHF.

CDR3 nucleotides: TGTGCCAGCAGCCAAGTCTCGGCAGCCTGGGGGGCCCAGTACTTC. Translation gives CASSQVSAAWGAQYF. The V gene is TRBV3-1 (or the pseudogene TRBV3-2), the J gene TRBJ2-5; D may be TRBD2 (6 bases). CDR3 size: 15 residues. The germline V gene has CDR1 LGHDT and CDR2 YNNKEL (reference sequence). V was trimmed by 1 base and J by 9 bases, leaving 18 bases between them.

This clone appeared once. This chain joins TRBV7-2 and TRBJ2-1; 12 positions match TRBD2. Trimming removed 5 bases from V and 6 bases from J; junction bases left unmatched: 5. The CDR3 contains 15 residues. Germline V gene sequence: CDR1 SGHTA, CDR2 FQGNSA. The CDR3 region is CASSPRLAGANEQFF. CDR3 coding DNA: TGTGCCAGCAGCCCAAGACTAGCGGGAGCCAATGAGCAGTTCTTC.

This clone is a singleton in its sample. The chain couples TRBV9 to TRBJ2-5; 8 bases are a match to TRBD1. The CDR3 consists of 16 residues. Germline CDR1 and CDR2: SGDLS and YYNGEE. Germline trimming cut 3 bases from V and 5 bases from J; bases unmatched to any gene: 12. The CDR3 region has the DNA TGTGCCAGCAGCGCAGGGGGCGGGGTTGTCCGGGAGACCCAGTACTTC. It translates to CASSAGGGVVRETQYF.

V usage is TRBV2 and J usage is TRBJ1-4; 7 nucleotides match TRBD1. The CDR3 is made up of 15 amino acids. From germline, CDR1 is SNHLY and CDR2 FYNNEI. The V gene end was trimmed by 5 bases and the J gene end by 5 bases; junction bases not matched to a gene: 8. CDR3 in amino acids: CASSLQGGPNEKLFF. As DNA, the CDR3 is TGTGCCAGCAGTCTTCAGGGGGGCCCCAATGAAAAACTGTTTTTT.

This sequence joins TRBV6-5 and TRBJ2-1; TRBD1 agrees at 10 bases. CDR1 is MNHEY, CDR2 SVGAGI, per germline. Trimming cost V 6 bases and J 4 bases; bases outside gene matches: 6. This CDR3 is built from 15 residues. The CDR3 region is CASSVDRGQYNEQFF. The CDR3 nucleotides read TGTGCCAGCAGCGTAGACAGGGGGCAATACAATGAGCAGTTCTTC.

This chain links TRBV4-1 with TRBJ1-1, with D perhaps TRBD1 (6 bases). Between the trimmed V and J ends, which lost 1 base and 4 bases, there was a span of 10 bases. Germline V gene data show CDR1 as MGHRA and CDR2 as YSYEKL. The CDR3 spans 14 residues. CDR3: CASSQGGGGTEAFF. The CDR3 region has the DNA TGCGCCAGCAGCCAAGGGGGGGGCGGCACTGAAGCTTTCTTT.

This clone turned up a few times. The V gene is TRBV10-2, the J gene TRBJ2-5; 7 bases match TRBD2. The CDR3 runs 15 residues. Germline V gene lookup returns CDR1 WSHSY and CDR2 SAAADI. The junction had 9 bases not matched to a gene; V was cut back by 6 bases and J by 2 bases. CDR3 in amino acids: CASRPGGGRQETQYF. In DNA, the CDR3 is TGCGCCAGCAGGCCTGGCGGGGGAAGGCAAGAGACCCAGTACTTC.

Here the CDR3 reads CAWRRTVKNTEAFF. Written as DNA, the CDR3 is TGTGCCTGGAGAAGGACTGTTAAGAACACTGAAGCTTTCTTT. The V and J genes are TRBV30 and TRBJ1-1; unclear D gene. The CDR3 extends over 14 amino acids. Trimming cost V 3 bases and J 1 base, with 12 bases left between them. Germline V lookup: CDR1 GTSNPN, CDR2 SVGIG (reference sequence).

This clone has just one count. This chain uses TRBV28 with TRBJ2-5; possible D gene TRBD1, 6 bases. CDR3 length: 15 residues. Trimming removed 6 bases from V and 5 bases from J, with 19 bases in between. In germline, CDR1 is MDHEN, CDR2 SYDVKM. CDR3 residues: CASRGGRGSAETQYF. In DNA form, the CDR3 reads TGTGCCAGCAGAGGAGGCAGGGGAAGTGCGGAGACCCAGTACTTC.

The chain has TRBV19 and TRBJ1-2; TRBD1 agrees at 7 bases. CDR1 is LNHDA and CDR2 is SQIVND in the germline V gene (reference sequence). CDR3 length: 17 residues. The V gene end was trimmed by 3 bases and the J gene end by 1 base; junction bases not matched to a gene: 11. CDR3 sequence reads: CASSMKPGTANNYGYTF. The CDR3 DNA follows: TGTGCCAGTAGTATGAAGCCTGGGACAGCAAATAACTATGGCTACACCTTC. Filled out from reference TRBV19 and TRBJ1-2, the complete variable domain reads DGGITQSPKYLFRKEGQNVTLSCEQNLNHDAMYWYRQDPGQGLRLIYYSQIVNDFQKGDIAEGYSVSREKKESFPLTVTSAQKNPTAFYLCASSMKPGTANNYGYTFGSGTRLTVV.

CDR3 nucleotides: TGTGCCACCCAGGGCACAGCTCGACCCACAGATACGCAGTATTTT. Protein sequence: CATQGTARPTDTQYF. The gene calls are TRBV6-6 and TRBJ2-3; tentatively, D is TRBD1 (5 bases). Germline V gives CDR1 MNHNY, CDR2 SVGAGI (reference sequence). V was shortened by 10 bases and J by 2 bases, with 19 bases between the two germline ends. CDR3 length: 15 residues.

CDR3 bases: TGTGCCAGCAGCCAAGATTTGGGACTGCCCGAGACCCAGTACTTC. It is translated as CASSQDLGLPETQYF. The chain carries TRBV4-2 and TRBJ2-5; possibly TRBD2 for D (6 bases). Trimming stripped 0 bases from V and 5 bases from J, with 13 bases between. The CDR3 spans 15 residues. In germline, CDR1 is LGHNA, CDR2 YNFKEQ.

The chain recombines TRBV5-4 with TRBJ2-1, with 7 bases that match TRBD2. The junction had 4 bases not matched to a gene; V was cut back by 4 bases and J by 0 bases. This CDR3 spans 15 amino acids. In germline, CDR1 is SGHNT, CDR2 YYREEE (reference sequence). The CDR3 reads CASSPTSVSYNEQFF. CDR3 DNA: TGTGCCAGCAGCCCAACTAGCGTCTCCTACAATGAGCAGTTCTTC.

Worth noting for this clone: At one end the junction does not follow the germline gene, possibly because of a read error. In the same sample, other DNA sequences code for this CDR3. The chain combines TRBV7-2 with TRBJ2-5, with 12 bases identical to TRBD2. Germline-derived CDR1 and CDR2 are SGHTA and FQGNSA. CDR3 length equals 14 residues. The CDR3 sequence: CASSLAGGGETQYF. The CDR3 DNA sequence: TGTGCCAGCAGCCTAGCGGGAGGGGGAGAGACCCAGTACTTC.

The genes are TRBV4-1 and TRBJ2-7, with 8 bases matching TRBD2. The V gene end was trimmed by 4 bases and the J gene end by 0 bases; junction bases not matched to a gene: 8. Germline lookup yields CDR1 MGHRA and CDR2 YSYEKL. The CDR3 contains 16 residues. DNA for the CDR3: TGCGCCAGCAGCCGTTTTACCGGGAGGGCCTCCTACGAGCAGTACTTC. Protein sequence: CASSRFTGRASYEQYF.

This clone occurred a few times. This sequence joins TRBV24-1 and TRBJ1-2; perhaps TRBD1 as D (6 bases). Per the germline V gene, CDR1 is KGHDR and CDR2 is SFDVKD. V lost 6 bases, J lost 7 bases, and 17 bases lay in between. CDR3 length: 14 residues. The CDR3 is CATSILTGGAGYTF. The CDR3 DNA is TGTGCCACCAGTATATTGACAGGTGGGGCTGGCTACACCTTC.

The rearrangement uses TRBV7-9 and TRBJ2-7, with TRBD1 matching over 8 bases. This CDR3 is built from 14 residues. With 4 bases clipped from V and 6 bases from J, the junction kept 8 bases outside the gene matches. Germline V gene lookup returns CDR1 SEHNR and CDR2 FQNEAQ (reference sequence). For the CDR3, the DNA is TGTGCCAGCAGCTCGGGTGGACAGGGAGGCGAGCAGTACTTC. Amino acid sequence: CASSSGGQGGEQYF.

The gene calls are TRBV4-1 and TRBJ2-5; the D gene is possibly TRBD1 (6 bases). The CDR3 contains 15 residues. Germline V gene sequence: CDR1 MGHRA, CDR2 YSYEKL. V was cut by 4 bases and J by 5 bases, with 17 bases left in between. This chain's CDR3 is CASSLVQGPAETQYF. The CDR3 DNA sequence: TGCGCCAGCAGCCTCGTACAGGGTCCGGCCGAGACCCAGTACTTC.